This T cell receptor beta chain was obtained from a study of blood T cell repertoires in COVID-19 (dated by TCRdb to 2018 to 2021). About the investigation overall: Samples covering the acute and convalescent phases of COVID-19 were provided by collaborators in the United States, Italy and Spain. The samples were drawn from two sources: the first 160 participants of the ongoing ImmuneRACE study, and 950 to 1,500 subjects contributed by 6 global collaborators. The material from the prospective study consisted of cDNA or gDNA derived from T cells, B-cell-depleted T cells, or PBMCs. Where available, HLA class I and class II types were obtained from metadata supplied by the sample provider rather than from assay-based typing. Deeply sampled blood TCRbeta repertoires from subjects exposed to, actively infected with, or recovered from COVID-19 were included in the dataset. The repertoires were made available in a free public database intended to serve as a resource for research on the immune response to SARS-CoV-2. Sample metadata almost always included a de-identified subject ID, COVID-19 status, age in years and sex. Paper-wide results and their limitations: Clinical and demographic metadata were provided uncurated, with the amount varying by source and participant.

TCRbeta CDR3 regions were amplified from genomic DNA by means of the immunoSEQ Assay, a bias-controlled multiplex PCR. The paper's processing steps were these. The number of nucleated cells in each sample was estimated from the amplification of reference gene primers within the assay. To quantify the absolute abundance of each unique TCRbeta CDR3 rearrangement, sequence reads were collapsed and filtered. Productive Simpson clonality was computed per sample as the square root of Simpson's diversity index over productive rearrangements. TCRdb provides this immuneACCESS table in a form limited to in-frame rearrangements. Some clones are lacking; in checked studies, under half of them reflect an unresolved V gene, and why the rest are absent is not known. V, J and clone size are taken as reported in that table, and D and trimming were inferred from the DNA itself. Across this sample there are 150,000 to 200,000 clones, with about 70% seen only once. Together, the top ten hold approximately 8.6% of the sample.

The collaborating institutions used their own protocols to collect whole blood in K2EDTA tubes. For TCRbeta analysis, collaborators shipped samples as frozen whole blood, isolated PBMCs, or DNA extracted from either of those sample types. Details on this clone: Its antigen is currently not known. The record has no base qualities; no much larger clone is one base away.

The sequenced sample consisted of peripheral blood. The TCR originated in a woman aged 45-65 years with active or convalescent COVID-19.

The CDR3 region has the sequence CASSQFHSPQETQYF. The nucleotide sequence is given as TGTGCCAGCAGCCAATTTCACAGCCCCCAAGAGACCCAGTACTTC. This sequence uses TRBV3-1 (or the pseudogene TRBV3-2) and TRBJ2-5; a confident D gene designation cannot be given. The CDR3 starts with the cysteine, ends with the phenylalanine, and has 15 residues. The DNA shown is the 45-base CDR3, in frame from base 1. V is reduced by 2 bases and J by 1 base, leaving a spacing of 11 bases between them. The germline V gene (reference sequence) provides CDR1 LGHDT and CDR2 YNNKEL.